This T cell receptor beta chain was captured in a study of graft-versus-host responses after intestinal transplantation. Profiled with immunoSEQ multiplex PCR; TCRdb holds only in-frame clones, not every one. Among roughly 130,000 clones listed, 92% were seen once. Germline CDR1 and CDR2: GTSNPN and SVGIG (reference sequence). V lost 0 bases, J lost 1 base, and 16 bases lay in between. The CDR3 has 16 amino acids. With regard to this clone: Its antigen is undetermined. This sample also contains other DNA sequences that code for the same CDR3.

The J gene is TRBJ2-7, the V gene TRBV30; no firm D call. The receptor was derived from a human donor who received an intestinal transplant. The material sequenced was unstimulated CD4+ T cells sorted from spleen or lymph node cells, taken before intestinal transplant. The CDR3 reads CAWSVGKERLSYEQYF. The DNA of the CDR3 is TGTGCCTGGAGTGTTGGGAAGGAGCGCCTTTCCTACGAGCAGTACTTC.